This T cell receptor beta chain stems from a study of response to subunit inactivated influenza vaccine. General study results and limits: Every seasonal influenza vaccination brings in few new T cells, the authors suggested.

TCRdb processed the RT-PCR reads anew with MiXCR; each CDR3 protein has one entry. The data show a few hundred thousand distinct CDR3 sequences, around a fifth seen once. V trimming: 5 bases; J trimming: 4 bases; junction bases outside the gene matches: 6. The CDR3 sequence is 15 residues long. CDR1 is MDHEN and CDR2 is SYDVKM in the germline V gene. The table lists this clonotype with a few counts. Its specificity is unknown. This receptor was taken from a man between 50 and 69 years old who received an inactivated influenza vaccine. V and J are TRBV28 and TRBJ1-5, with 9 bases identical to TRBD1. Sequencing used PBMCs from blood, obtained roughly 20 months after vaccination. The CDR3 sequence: CASSLTDRGNQPQHF. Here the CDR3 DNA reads TGTGCCAGCAGTCTCACGGACAGGGGTAATCAGCCCCAGCATTTT.